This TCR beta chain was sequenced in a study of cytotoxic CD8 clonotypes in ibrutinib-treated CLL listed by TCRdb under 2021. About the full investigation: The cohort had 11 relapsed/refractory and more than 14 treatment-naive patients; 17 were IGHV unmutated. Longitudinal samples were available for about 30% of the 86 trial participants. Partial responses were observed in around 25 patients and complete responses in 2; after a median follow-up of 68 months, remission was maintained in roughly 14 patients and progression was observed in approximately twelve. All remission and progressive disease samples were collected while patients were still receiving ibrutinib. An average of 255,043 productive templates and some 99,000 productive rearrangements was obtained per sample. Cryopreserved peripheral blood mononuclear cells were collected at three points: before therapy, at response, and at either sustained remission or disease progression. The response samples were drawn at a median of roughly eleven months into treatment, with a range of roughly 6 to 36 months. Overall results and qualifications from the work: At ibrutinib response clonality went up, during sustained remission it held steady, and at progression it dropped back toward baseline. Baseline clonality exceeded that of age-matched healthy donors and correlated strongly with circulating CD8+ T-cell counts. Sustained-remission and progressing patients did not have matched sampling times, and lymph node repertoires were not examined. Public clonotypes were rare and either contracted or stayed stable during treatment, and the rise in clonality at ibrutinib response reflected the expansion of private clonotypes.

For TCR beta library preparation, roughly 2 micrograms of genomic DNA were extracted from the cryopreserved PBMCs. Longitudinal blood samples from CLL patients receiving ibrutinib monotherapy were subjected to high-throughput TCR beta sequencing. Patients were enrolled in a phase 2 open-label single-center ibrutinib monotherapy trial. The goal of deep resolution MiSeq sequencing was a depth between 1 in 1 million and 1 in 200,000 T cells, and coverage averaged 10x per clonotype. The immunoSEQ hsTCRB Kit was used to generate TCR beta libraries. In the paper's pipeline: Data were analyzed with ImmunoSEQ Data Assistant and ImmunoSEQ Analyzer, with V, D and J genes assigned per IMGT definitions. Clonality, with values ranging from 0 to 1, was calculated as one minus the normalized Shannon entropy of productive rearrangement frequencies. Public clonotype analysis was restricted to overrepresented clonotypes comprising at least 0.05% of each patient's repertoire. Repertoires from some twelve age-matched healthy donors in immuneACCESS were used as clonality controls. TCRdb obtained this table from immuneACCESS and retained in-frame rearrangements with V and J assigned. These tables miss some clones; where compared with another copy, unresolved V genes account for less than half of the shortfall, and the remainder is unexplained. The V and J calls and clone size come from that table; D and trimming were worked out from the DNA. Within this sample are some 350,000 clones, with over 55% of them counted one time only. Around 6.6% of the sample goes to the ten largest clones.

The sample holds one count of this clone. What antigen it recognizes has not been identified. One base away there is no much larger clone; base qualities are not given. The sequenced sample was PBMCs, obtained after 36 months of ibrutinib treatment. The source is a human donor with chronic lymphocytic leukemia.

The encoded CDR3 is CASSLAGELETQYF. The sequence in DNA is TGTGCCAGCAGCTTAGCGGGTGAGCTAGAGACCCAGTACTTC. The chain is encoded by TRBV6-5 joined to TRBJ2-5; 7 nucleotides in the junction match TRBD2. Ends trimmed: V by 6 bases, J by 4 bases; bases unmatched to a gene: 8. Reading from cysteine to phenylalanine, the CDR3 counts 14 amino acids. The entry retains the CDR3 DNA only, 42 bases that are in frame from base 1. Reading the germline V gene gives CDR1 MNHEY and CDR2 SVGAGI.